The 15 T cell receptor beta chains below come from one sample, sequenced in a study of OX40 agonist ivuxolimab in advanced cancers. The protocol was immunoSEQ multiplex PCR, while the TCRdb copy is restricted to in-frame clones and leaves out a portion. The table shows tens of thousands of clones, with approximately 90% occurring only once. The starting material was CD4+ or CD8+ T cells sorted from blood, obtained in a trial of the OX40 agonist ivuxolimab. Receptor source: an adult with an advanced solid tumor such as melanoma, head and neck, liver or kidney cancer.

This clone was recorded once. The chain uses TRBV19 and TRBJ2-2; D is uncertain. Between the trimmed V and J ends, which lost 6 bases and 4 bases, there was a span of 12 bases. Germline-derived CDR1 and CDR2 are LNHDA and SQIVND (reference sequence). CDR3 length: 14 amino acids. For the CDR3, the DNA is TGTGCCAGTAGCGCCCGTTCCAGCACCGGGGAGCTGTTTTTT. Translated: CASSARSSTGELFF.

J is TRBJ2-2 and V is TRBV19; possible D gene TRBD1, 6 bases. The length of the CDR3 is 13 residues. Trimming took 1 base from V and 6 from J, leaving 6 bases between them. CDR1 is LNHDA and CDR2 is SQIVND in the germline V gene (reference sequence). The CDR3 protein is CASSIGGPGELFF. CDR3 bases: TGTGCCAGTAGTATAGGGGGGCCCGGGGAGCTGTTTTTT.

This clone was found a few times. V gene TRBV27 combines with J gene TRBJ2-3; D call uncertain. The germline CDR1 and CDR2 sequences are MNHEY and SMNVEV (reference sequence). Trimming took off 1 base at V and 0 bases at J, with 8 bases between the two ends. The CDR3 is 15 residues long. The CDR3 region is CASSLYQGSTDTQYF. The CDR3 DNA is TGTGCCAGCAGTTTATACCAAGGGAGCACAGATACGCAGTATTTT.

This chain links TRBV30 with TRBJ2-1; weak D call: TRBD2 (5 bases). The CDR3 loop spans 15 amino acids. Germline V lookup: CDR1 GTSNPN, CDR2 SVGIG (reference sequence). The V end was cut by 5 bases, the J end by 1 base, with 15 bases between. The DNA for the CDR3 is TGTGCCTGGGCTGCCGCTAGCAATTCCTACAATGAGCAGTTCTTC. This translates into CAWAAASNSYNEQFF. The whole variable domain, remainder taken from reference TRBV30 and TRBJ2-1, is SQTIHQWPATLVQPVGSPLSLECTVEGTSNPNLYWYRQAAGRGLQLLFYSVGIGQISSEVPQNLSASRPQDRQFILSSKKLLLSDSGFYLCAWAAASNSYNEQFFGPGTRLTVL.

The chain links TRBV6-4 to TRBJ2-5; D is possibly TRBD2 (6 bases). The length of the CDR3 is 15 residues. Germline V gene data show CDR1 as MRHNA and CDR2 as SNTAGT. Trimming shortened V by 5 bases and J by 1 base, and 14 bases separated the two germline ends. The DNA for the CDR3 is TGTGCCAGCAGTTCCAACCCCGGGGGCCAAGAGACCCAGTACTTC. This sequence encodes CASSSNPGGQETQYF.

The chain combines TRBV5-3 with TRBJ2-7, with 8 bases fitting TRBD1. TRBV5-3 is labeled an ORF, and its function is uncertain. Trimming cost V 1 base and J 5 bases; bases outside gene matches: 8. CDR3 length equals 15 residues. The CDR3 is CARSLPRGLSHEQYV. The CDR3 nucleotides read TGTGCCAGAAGCTTGCCCAGGGGGCTTTCCCACGAGCAGTACGTC.

The J gene is TRBJ2-3, the V gene TRBV28; D gene uncertain. The germline V and J ends were trimmed by 0 bases and 0 bases, with 10 bases remaining between them. This CDR3 has 16 residues. Germline lookup yields CDR1 MDHEN and CDR2 SYDVKM. CDR3 nucleotides: TGTGCCAGCAGTTTATGGCCCCTAGATAGCACAGATACGCAGTATTTT. It specifies CASSLWPLDSTDTQYF.

The chain has TRBV4-3 and TRBJ1-2; D not certain. Germline V gives CDR1 LGHNA, CDR2 YSLEER. This CDR3 spans 14 amino acids. The V and J ends lost 0 bases and 8 bases respectively, with 13 bases between them. The CDR3 reads CASSQDLGTGGYTF. As DNA, the CDR3 is TGCGCCAGCAGCCAAGATTTGGGAACTGGCGGCTACACCTTC.

This chain joins TRBV15 and TRBJ1-2, with TRBD1 as a possible D gene (6 bases). Germline V gene lookup returns CDR1 LNHNV and CDR2 YYDKDF (reference sequence). The CDR3 totals 16 residues. Trimming pared 0 bases from V and 8 bases from J, leaving 19 bases between. CDR3 amino acids: CATSRDQQGSLPGYTF. DNA for the CDR3: TGTGCCACCAGCAGAGACCAACAGGGTTCCCTCCCCGGCTACACCTTC.

The chain joins TRBV27 to TRBJ1-1; D may be TRBD1 (6 bases). CDR1 and CDR2 from the germline V gene are MNHEY and SMNVEV (reference sequence). V lost 4 bases to trimming and J lost 1 base, with 13 bases between them. The CDR3 sequence is 15 residues long. The CDR3 region has the DNA TGTGCCAGCAGTTCCTTGGGGGGGGCGAACACTGAAGCTTTCTTT. Translation gives CASSSLGGANTEAFF.

CDR3 loop: CASSFASSVTGELFF. Here the CDR3 DNA reads TGTGCCAGCAGCTTCGCATCTAGCGTCACGGGGGAGCTGTTTTTT. The V and J genes are TRBV7-9 and TRBJ2-2; tentatively, D is TRBD2 (6 bases). Looked up from germline, CDR1 is SEHNR and CDR2 is FQNEAQ (reference sequence). V was pared by 3 bases and J by 8 bases, with 16 bases between. There are 15 residues in the CDR3.

The gene calls are TRBV5-1 and TRBJ2-2; TRBD1 aligns across 8 bases. The CDR3 sequence is 16 residues long. After removal of 4 bases from V and 0 bases from J, the junction contained 5 bases not matched to a gene. The germline CDR1 and CDR2 sequences are SGHRS and YFSETQ. CDR3 DNA sequence: TGCGCCAGCAGCCACCGACAGGGGCCGAACACCGGGGAGCTGTTTTTT. Its translation: CASSHRQGPNTGELFF.

V usage is TRBV10-3 and J usage is TRBJ2-2; 11 bases are shared with TRBD1. Germline V lookup: CDR1 ENHRY, CDR2 SYGVKD. The CDR3 loop spans 18 amino acids. V was pared by 0 bases and J by 1 base, with 4 bases of the junction left unmatched. CDR3 in DNA: TGTGCCATCAGTGAGTCTGGACAGGGGGCGCGGAACACCGGGGAGCTGTTTTTT. Translation: CAISESGQGARNTGELFF.

This clone was counted only a few times. The chain has TRBV9 and TRBJ2-7; D uncertain. The germline V gene has CDR1 SGDLS and CDR2 YYNGEE. The CDR3 covers 14 residues. V dropped 0 bases and J dropped 6 bases, with 13 bases sitting between them. The CDR3 loop reads CASSVGSLPAEQYF. The DNA for the CDR3 is TGTGCCAGCAGCGTAGGGTCTCTTCCTGCCGAGCAGTACTTC.

The J gene is TRBJ2-7, the V gene TRBV5-6; D is unresolved. Trimming left V 1 base short and J 2 bases short, with 4 bases between. Germline V lookup: CDR1 SGHDT, CDR2 YYEEEE. The CDR3 has 12 amino acids. In nucleotides, the CDR3 is TGTGCCAGCAGCTTGCTGGCCTACGAGCAGTACTTC. Its protein is CASSLLAYEQYF.